Below are 26 T cell receptor beta chains sequenced from a single sample in a study of read filtering for tumor transcriptome and immune sequencing. From around 440 ng of RNA, a library with molecular barcoded alpha/delta and beta/gamma adaptors was made. One entry per CDR3 protein, called by TCRdb with MiXCR from the reads. The profile covers 37,000 or so distinct CDR3 sequences, with roughly 13% appearing a single time and about 38% taken by the ten largest. The sequenced sample consisted of a population of CD138-negative cells sorted from bone marrow. The source is a donor over 35 with multiple myeloma.

In the case of this clonotype: The junction departs from germline at one end; a sequencing error may be responsible. The chain joins TRBV6-5 to TRBJ2-1, with D perhaps TRBD2 (5 bases). CDR3 length: 16 amino acids. The V gene's germline CDR1 is MNHEY and CDR2 SVGAGI. The CDR3 DNA reads as TGCGCCAACAGTTACTCTTCGGGGAGTAACCACAATGAGCAGTTCTTC. Its protein product is CANSYSSGSNHNEQFF.

This clonotype was found many times. The V call is TRBV2, the J call TRBJ2-3; TRBD2 agrees at 15 bases. Germline CDR1 is SNHLY and CDR2 is FYNNEI. J lost 2 bases, V lost 6 bases, and 3 bases had no gene match. This CDR3 contains 16 residues. CDR3 sequence reads: CASRGLAGGTTDTQYF. The CDR3 DNA reads TGTGCCAGCAGGGGACTAGCGGGAGGTACCACAGATACGCAGTATTTT.

This clonotype was recorded at least ten times. The chain links TRBV27 to TRBJ2-3, with D possibly called TRBD1 or TRBD2 (6 bases each). Germline-derived CDR1 and CDR2 are MNHEY and SMNVEV (reference sequence). This CDR3 spans 14 amino acids. V lost 4 bases and J 1 base, leaving 9 bases between the germline ends. The CDR3 nucleotides are TGTGCCAGCAGTTGGGGGGCTCGCACAGATACGCAGTATTTT. It specifies CASSWGARTDTQYF.

This clonotype has only one observation. A read error is the likely source, as a far larger clone sits one nucleotide away. The chain is built from TRBV7-2 and TRBJ2-1; D is uncertain. CDR1 and CDR2 (germline): SGHTA, FQGNSA. The CDR3 runs to 12 residues. The CDR3 is CASNLDRNEQFF. CDR3 coding DNA: TGTGCCAGCAACTTAGACCGGAATGAGCAGTTCTTC.

Many counts were recorded for this clonotype. The V and J genes are TRBV24-1 and TRBJ2-3; TRBD2 is a possible D gene (5 bases). Germline lookup yields CDR1 KGHDR and CDR2 SFDVKD. The CDR3 extends over 16 amino acids. V gave up 9 bases and J gave up 0 bases, with 18 bases separating them. The CDR3 region is CATGPPAEESTDTQYF. The CDR3 coding sequence is TGTGCCACCGGGCCGCCAGCGGAGGAAAGCACAGATACGCAGTATTTT.

This chain uses TRBV30 with TRBJ1-1; D remains ambiguous. The germline gives CDR1 GTSNPN, CDR2 SVGIG (reference sequence). This CDR3 has 11 residues. V dropped 3 bases and J dropped 7 bases, with 9 bases sitting between them. The CDR3 protein is CAWSIGIEAFF. Here the CDR3 DNA reads TGTGCCTGGAGCATAGGGATTGAAGCTTTCTTT. Full variable domain (outside the CDR3, taken from reference TRBV30 and TRBJ1-1): SQTIHQWPATLVQPVGSPLSLECTVEGTSNPNLYWYRQAAGRGLQLLFYSVGIGQISSEVPQNLSASRPQDRQFILSSKKLLLSDSGFYLCAWSIGIEAFFGQGTRLTVV.

Ten or more counts support this clonotype. The chain recombines TRBV20-1 with TRBJ2-1; 13 nucleotides align to TRBD2. The germline V gene has CDR1 DFQATT and CDR2 SNEGSKA (reference sequence). V gave up 3 bases and J gave up 7 bases; unmatched junction bases: 9. This CDR3 is built from 16 residues. CDR3: CSASPVTGLAGNEQFF. CDR3 in DNA: TGCAGTGCTAGTCCCGTTACGGGACTAGCGGGGAATGAGCAGTTCTTC.

At least ten counts were recorded for this clonotype. The chain is built from TRBV18 and TRBJ1-1, with 10 bases that match TRBD1. CDR1 is KGHSH, CDR2 LQKENI, per germline. Germline trimming cut 3 bases from V and 2 bases from J; bases unmatched to any gene: 12. This CDR3 is 18 amino acids long. The DNA for the CDR3 is TGTGCCAGCTCACCGCAACAGGCAGGGGACAGGGGCAACACTGAAGCTTTCTTT. This codes for CASSPQQAGDRGNTEAFF.

This clonotype was counted ten times or more. The chain links TRBV18 to TRBJ2-7; 8 bases fit TRBD1. Looked up from germline, CDR1 is KGHSH and CDR2 is LQKENI. This CDR3 has 15 amino acids. With V trimmed by 3 bases and J by 2 bases, 6 bases remained unmatched. DNA for the CDR3: TGTGCCAGCTCACCGACCCGGGACAGGACCTACGAGCAGTACTTC. This encodes CASSPTRDRTYEQYF.

This clonotype was counted ten times or more. The chain carries TRBV29-1 and TRBJ2-7; 8 bases map to TRBD1. Germline V gene data show CDR1 as SQVTM and CDR2 as ANQGSEA. J gave up 4 bases and V 7 bases, and 9 bases lay outside the gene matches. The CDR3 totals 13 residues. This CDR3 reads CSAMTGDPYEQYF. In nucleotides, the CDR3 is TGCAGCGCAATGACAGGGGACCCGTACGAGCAGTACTTC.

The chain carries TRBV4-2 and TRBJ2-6; perhaps TRBD1 as D (6 bases). There are 16 residues in the CDR3. Trimming left V 1 base short and J 0 bases short, with 7 bases between. CDR1 LGHNA and CDR2 YNFKEQ come from the germline V gene. CDR3 amino acids: CASSQGGGSGANVLTF. The CDR3 DNA is TGTGCCAGCAGCCAAGGAGGGGGCTCTGGGGCCAACGTCCTGACTTTC.

This clonotype has ten or more counts. The J gene is TRBJ2-3, the V gene TRBV30; 8 bases line up with TRBD2. Germline V gene data show CDR1 as GTSNPN and CDR2 as SVGIG (reference sequence). V dropped 7 bases and J dropped 6; count of bases not matched to a gene: 6. This CDR3 comprises 12 residues. Here the CDR3 DNA reads TGTGCCTCGACTAGCGACAAGGATACGCAGTATTTT. Translation: CASTSDKDTQYF. Supplemented by reference TRBV30 and TRBJ2-3, the full variable domain reads SQTIHQWPATLVQPVGSPLSLECTVEGTSNPNLYWYRQAAGRGLQLLFYSVGIGQISSEVPQNLSASRPQDRQFILSSKKLLLSDSGFYLCASTSDKDTQYFGPGTRLTVL.

There are many counts of this clonotype. CDR3 DNA: TGTGCCAGCAGCTTTTGGGACAGATCCTACAATGAGCAGTTCTTC. Translated, it gives CASSFWDRSYNEQFF. The chain employs TRBV5-4 and TRBJ2-1; 7 bases are a match to TRBD1. The V gene's germline CDR1 is SGHNT and CDR2 YYREEE (reference sequence). The length of the CDR3 is 15 residues. The J segment lost 1 base and the V segment lost 2 bases, leaving 3 bases of the junction unmatched.

This clonotype has at least ten counts. The V gene is TRBV29-1, the J gene TRBJ2-1, with D tentatively TRBD1 or TRBD2 (6 bases each). V lost 4 bases to trimming and J lost 12 bases, with 19 bases between them. The germline gives CDR1 SQVTM, CDR2 ANQGSEA. CDR3 length equals 13 residues. The CDR3 is CSVAPARDKAQFF. The CDR3 DNA follows: TGCAGCGTTGCCCCCGCGCGGGACAAGGCGCAGTTCTTC.

This clonotype has a handful of counts. The chain joins TRBV14 to TRBJ1-6; D remains unclear. The CDR3 runs to 13 residues. V lost 0 bases and J lost 10, with 7 bases in between. Germline CDR1 and CDR2: SGHDN and FVKESK. The CDR3 DNA sequence: TGTGCCAGCAGCCAAGACCCGCGATCACCCCTCCACTTT. Encoded protein: CASSQDPRSPLHF.

The chain links TRBV27 to TRBJ2-1; D is unresolved. Germline lookup yields CDR1 MNHEY and CDR2 SMNVEV (reference sequence). The CDR3 totals 15 residues. Trimming pared 3 bases from V and 1 base from J, leaving 10 bases between. The chain's CDR3 is CASSFAPISYNEQFF. The DNA of the CDR3 is TGTGCCAGCAGTTTCGCGCCAATTTCCTACAATGAGCAGTTCTTC.

This clonotype has more than one count but fewer than ten. One end of the junction does not line up with germline, which may come from a read error. The rearrangement joins TRBV30 to TRBJ2-1; 7 nucleotides match TRBD2. Germline CDR1 GTSNPN, CDR2 SVGIG (reference sequence). The CDR3 runs to 14 residues. CDR3 nucleotides: TGTGCCTGGAAGCAGGTAGGGACTAAGAGTGAGCAGTCCTTC. Amino acid sequence: CAWKQVGTKSEQSF.

This clonotype ranks as medium-sized. The V call is TRBV7-9, the J call TRBJ2-7; tentative D call: TRBD2 (5 bases). From germline, CDR1 is SEHNR and CDR2 FQNEAQ (reference sequence). V lost 3 bases and J lost 0, with 12 bases in between. The CDR3 has 15 amino acids. The CDR3 loop reads CASSFASSPSYEQYF. DNA for the CDR3: TGTGCCAGCAGCTTCGCTAGCAGTCCCTCCTACGAGCAGTACTTC.

In its sample, this clonotype was seen many times. The chain combines TRBV12-3 or TRBV12-4 with TRBJ2-7; D possibly corresponds to TRBD1 (6 bases). The CDR3 is made up of 14 amino acids. Trimming took 3 bases from V and 2 from J, leaving 11 bases between them. The CDR3 sequence is CASSLQGRPYEQYF. The CDR3 DNA is TGTGCCAGCAGTTTGCAGGGGCGACCCTACGAGCAGTACTTC.

This clonotype turned up a few times. V gene TRBV19 combines with J gene TRBJ1-1; TRBD1 matches 10 bases. The CDR3 covers 19 residues. V shed 5 bases and J 6 bases; nucleotides not matched to a gene: 21. Germline V gene sequence: CDR1 LNHDA, CDR2 SQIVND (reference sequence). In nucleotides, the CDR3 is TGTGCCAGTAGTCTACTCGGACAGGGGGTCTATTCCAAGGGATCTGAAGCTTTCTTT. This gives the protein CASSLLGQGVYSKGSEAFF.

Details on this clonotype: Just one base apart from a much larger clone, this may be a read error. The chain joins TRBV5-1 to TRBJ2-5, with a weak D call TRBD2 (5 bases). The CDR3 sequence is 13 residues long. Germline V gene data show CDR1 as SGHRS and CDR2 as YFSETQ. V was shortened by 1 base and J by 7 bases, with 11 bases between the two germline ends. The chain's CDR3 is CASSLTGVRTQYF. CDR3 DNA: TGCGCCAGCAGCTTGACCGGGGTTAGGACCCAGTACTTC.

This clonotype has a handful of counts. The chain is built from TRBV5-6 and TRBJ2-7, with D perhaps matching TRBD1 (7 bases). The CDR3 totals 13 residues. Trimming stripped 4 bases from V and 4 bases from J, with 12 bases between. Germline loops: CDR1 SGHDT, CDR2 YYEEEE. The DNA of the CDR3 is TGTGCCAGCAGCCTCCAGGGGGGATACGAGCAGTACTTC. Translated: CASSLQGGYEQYF.

This clonotype has a count of ten or more. The rearrangement joins TRBV11-2 to TRBJ2-5, with 7 nucleotides matching TRBD1. The ends lost 4 bases at V and 4 bases at J; junction bases unmatched: 15. In germline, CDR1 is SGHAT, CDR2 FQNNGV. The CDR3 extends over 17 amino acids. This CDR3 reads CASSSSSKGARRETQYF. The CDR3 region has the DNA TGTGCCAGCAGCTCCAGTTCTAAGGGGGCGCGGAGAGAGACCCAGTACTTC.

This clonotype was found many times. This chain connects TRBV2 to TRBJ1-4; D not certain. CDR1 SNHLY and CDR2 FYNNEI come from the germline V gene. V lost 2 bases and J lost 8, with 12 bases in between. The length of the CDR3 is 14 residues. CDR3 region: CASSERSFEEKLFF. CDR3 sequence (DNA): TGTGCCAGCAGTGAACGGTCCTTTGAGGAAAAACTGTTTTTT.

The table lists this clonotype with many counts. CDR3 sequence: CSARGQGLEQYF. CDR3 DNA sequence: TGCAGTGCTAGGGGACAGGGGCTCGAGCAGTACTTC. The J gene is TRBJ2-7, the V gene TRBV20-1; 10 nucleotides match TRBD1. The CDR3 covers 12 residues. Germline V gene sequence: CDR1 DFQATT, CDR2 SNEGSKA (reference sequence). V was pared by 3 bases and J by 6 bases, with 2 bases of the junction left unmatched.

This clonotype has more than one count but fewer than ten. One end of the junction varies from germline; a read error may be responsible. This chain links TRBV27 with TRBJ1-2; no reliable D call. Germline lookup yields CDR1 MNHEY and CDR2 SMNVEV (reference sequence). The CDR3 extends over 12 amino acids. The CDR3 coding sequence is TGTGCCAACAGTCCCGGCAGACATGGCTACATCTTC. The encoded protein is CANSPGRHGYIF.